This TCR beta chain appears in the sequencing data of a study of T cells in Graves' hyperthyroidism and ophthalmopathy. There are many counts of this clonotype. The V gene lost 2 bases and the J gene lost 2 bases, with 6 bases spanning the gap. This CDR3 spans 13 amino acids. The germline gives CDR1 MDHEN, CDR2 SYDVKM. The CDR3 regions of TCR beta were amplified from RNA transcripts. HTBI primers drove first-round RT-PCR of the TCR CDR3. TCRdb re-derived calls from the multiplex PCR reads in MiXCR, one entry per CDR3 protein. Of hundreds of thousands of distinct CDR3 sequences listed, approximately 25% are singletons.

This receptor was obtained from a woman aged 25 to 39 with Graves' ophthalmopathy. The material sequenced was blood. The rearrangement joins TRBV28 to TRBJ1-2, with D perhaps matching TRBD1 (5 bases). The CDR3 sequence is CASSLPGNYGYTF. CDR3 DNA: TGTGCCAGCAGTTTACCAGGGAACTATGGCTACACCTTC.